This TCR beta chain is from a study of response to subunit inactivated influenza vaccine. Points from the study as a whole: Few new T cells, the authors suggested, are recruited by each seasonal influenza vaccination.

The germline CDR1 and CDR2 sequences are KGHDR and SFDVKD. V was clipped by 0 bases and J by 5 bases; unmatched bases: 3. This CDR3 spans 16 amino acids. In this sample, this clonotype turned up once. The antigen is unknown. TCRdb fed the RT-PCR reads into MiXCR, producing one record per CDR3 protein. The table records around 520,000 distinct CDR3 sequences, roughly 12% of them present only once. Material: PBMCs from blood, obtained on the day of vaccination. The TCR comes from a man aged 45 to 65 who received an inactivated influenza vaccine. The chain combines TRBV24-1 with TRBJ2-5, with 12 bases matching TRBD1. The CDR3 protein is CATSDLQGQGAETQYF. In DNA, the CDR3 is TGTGCCACCAGTGATTTGCAGGGACAGGGGGCCGAGACCCAGTACTTC.